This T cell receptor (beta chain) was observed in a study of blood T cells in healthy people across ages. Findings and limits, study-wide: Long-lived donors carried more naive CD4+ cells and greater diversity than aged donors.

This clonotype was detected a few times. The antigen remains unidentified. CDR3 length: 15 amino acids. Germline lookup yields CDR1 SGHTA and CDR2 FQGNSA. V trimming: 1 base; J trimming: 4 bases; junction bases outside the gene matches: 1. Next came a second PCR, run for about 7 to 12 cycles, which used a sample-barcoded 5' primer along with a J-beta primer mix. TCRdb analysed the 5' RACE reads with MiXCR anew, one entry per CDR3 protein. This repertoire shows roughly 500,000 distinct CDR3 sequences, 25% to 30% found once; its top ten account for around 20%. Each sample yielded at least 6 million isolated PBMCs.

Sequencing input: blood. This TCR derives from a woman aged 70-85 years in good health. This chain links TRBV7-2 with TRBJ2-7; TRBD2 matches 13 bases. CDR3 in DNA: TGTGCCAGCAGCTTAGGACTAGCGGGGGGATACGAGCAGTACTTC. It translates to CASSLGLAGGYEQYF.